This TCR beta chain was retrieved from a study of blood T cell repertoires in COVID-19. Overall study context: Sites across the United States, Italy and Spain contributed samples from acute and convalescent COVID-19.

The method was immunoSEQ multiplex PCR; TCRdb's version includes in-frame clones alone and lacks a portion of them. Among around 500,000 clones listed, 80% to 90% were seen once. Trimming removed 6 bases from V and 2 bases from J; junction bases left unmatched: 7. CDR1 is MNHEY, CDR2 SVGAGI, per germline. This CDR3 has 14 amino acids. This chain uses TRBV6-5 with TRBJ2-7, with 7 nucleotides matching TRBD1. The source of this sequence is a human donor in a cohort sampled during active COVID-19. The sample comprised peripheral blood. Here the CDR3 DNA reads TGTGCCAGCAGATTCCGGGACAGCACCTACGAGCAGTACTTC. Translating it yields CASRFRDSTYEQYF.